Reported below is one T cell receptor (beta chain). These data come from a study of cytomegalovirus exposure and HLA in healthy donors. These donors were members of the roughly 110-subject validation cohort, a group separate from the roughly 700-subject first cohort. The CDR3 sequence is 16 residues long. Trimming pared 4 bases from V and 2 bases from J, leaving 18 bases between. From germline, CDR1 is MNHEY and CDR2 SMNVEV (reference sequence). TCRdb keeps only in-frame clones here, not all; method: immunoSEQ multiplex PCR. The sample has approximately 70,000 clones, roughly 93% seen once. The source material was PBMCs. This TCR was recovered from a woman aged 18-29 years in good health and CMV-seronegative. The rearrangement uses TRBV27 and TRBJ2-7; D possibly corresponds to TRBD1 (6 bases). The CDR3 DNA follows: TGTGCCAGCAGTTCCCGGACAAGGGACAAAACCTACGAGCAGTACTTC. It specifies CASSSRTRDKTYEQYF.